Detailed here is one TCR beta chain. What it binds is not known. The source of the sample is a study of lymphopenia after photon versus proton radiotherapy. The table came from immunoSEQ multiplex PCR; TCRdb's copy has only in-frame clones and leaves some out. The data hold roughly 45,000 clones, with 85% observed a single time. General study findings and limits: After lymphocyte nadir, photon-treated repertoires showed oligoclonal expansion, especially CD8+ Temra.

Per germline, CDR1 SNHLY and CDR2 FYNNEI. The CDR3 is made up of 12 amino acids. V lost 7 bases and J 6 bases, leaving 12 bases between the germline ends. The TCR comes from a man between 35 and 55 years old with gastric cancer. V gene TRBV2 combines with J gene TRBJ1-1; possibly TRBD1 for D (5 bases). The material was peripheral blood, obtained from a patient treated with photon-based radiotherapy. CDR3 sequence: CASKNRFSEAFF. The CDR3 DNA reads TGTGCCAGCAAAAACAGGTTCTCTGAAGCTTTCTTT. Drawing the rest from reference TRBV2 and TRBJ1-1, the complete variable domain is EPEVTQTPSHQVTQMGQEVILRCVPISNHLYFYWYRQILGQKVEFLVSFYNNEISEKSEIFDDQFSVERPDGSNFTLKIRSTKLEDSAMYFCASKNRFSEAFFGQGTRLTVV.